This entry concerns a single TCR beta chain. The antigen is unknown. This specimen belongs to a study of T-cell memory formation after mild COVID-19. About the study: Largely, TCR clusters stayed within a single donor. Findings and caveats of the study: CD4+ bias marked clones expanding day 15 to 37, unlike balanced contracting clones. Clonal second-wave expansions that peaked on day 37 had unconfirmed SARS-CoV-2 specificity.

UMIs and sample barcodes were carried by the TCR alpha and TCR beta cDNA libraries that 5'RACE produced using constant-segment primers. In TCRdb, the 5' RACE reads were re-called with MiXCR into one record per CDR3 protein. This table has around 510,000 distinct CDR3 sequences, about 20% appearing once. The specimen sequenced was PBMCs or a T cell subset sorted from them (not recorded which). This clonotype originated in an adult woman who had mild COVID-19 (a few samples of this study predate the infection). Cell type and time point are not known.

CDR3 amino acids: CASSSLGGGFELFF. CDR3 bases: TGTGCCAGCAGCTCCCTTGGGGGGGGGTTCGAACTGTTTTTT. This sequence joins TRBV12-3 or TRBV12-4 and TRBJ1-4; a weak D match, TRBD1 (5 bases). The CDR3 is 14 amino acids. V was cut by 6 bases and J by 12 bases, with 20 bases left in between.